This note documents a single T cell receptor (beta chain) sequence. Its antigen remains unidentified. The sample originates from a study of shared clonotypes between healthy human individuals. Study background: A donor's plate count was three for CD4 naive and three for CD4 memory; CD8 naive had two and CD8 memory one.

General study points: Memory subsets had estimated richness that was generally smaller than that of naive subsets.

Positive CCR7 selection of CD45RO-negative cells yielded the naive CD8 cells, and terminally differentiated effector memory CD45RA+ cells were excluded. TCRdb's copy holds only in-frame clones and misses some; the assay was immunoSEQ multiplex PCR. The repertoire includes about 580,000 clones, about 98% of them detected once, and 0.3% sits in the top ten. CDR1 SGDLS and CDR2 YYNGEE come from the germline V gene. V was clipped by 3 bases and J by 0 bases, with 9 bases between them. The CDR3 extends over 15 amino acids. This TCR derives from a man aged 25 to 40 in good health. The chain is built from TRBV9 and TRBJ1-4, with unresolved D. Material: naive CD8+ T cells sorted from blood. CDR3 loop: CASSASLATNEKLFF. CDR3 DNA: TGTGCCAGCAGCGCCTCTCTTGCAACTAATGAAAAACTGTTTTTT.